The clone carrying this T cell receptor beta chain has just a few counts. Its antigen is currently unknown. The data were taken from a study of T cell repertoires in cytomegalovirus infection. Study at large: Matching HLA type, along with CMV infection, was indicated by public TCR beta signatures. Study conclusions and caveats: Cumulative public TCR beta family frequency identified CMV carriers with the relevant HLA. The ex vivo response was dominated by HLA-C-restricted CMV-specific TCR beta clonotypes.

TCRdb called the reads again in MiXCR, with one record for every CDR3 protein. The sample has hundreds of thousands of distinct CDR3 sequences; about a sixth are singletons. The clonotype was recovered from a human donor in good health (CMV status not recorded). Some clones in this sample may be carry-over from other donors' samples. Sequenced material: PBMCs.

In nucleotides, the CDR3 is TGTGCCAGCAGTGAAGGCGGGTGGAGCTCCTACAATGAGCAGTTCTTC. The encoded protein is CASSEGGWSSYNEQFF. This chain joins TRBV2 and TRBJ2-1; tentative D call: TRBD2 (5 bases). CDR3 length equals 16 residues. Trimming took off 1 base at V and 0 bases at J, with 10 bases between the two ends. Looked up from germline, CDR1 is SNHLY and CDR2 is FYNNEI.